This entry concerns a single T cell receptor beta chain. CD8+ and CD4+ T cells taken from blood had their TCR beta sequenced. Relapsing-remitting disease, either stable or active, was present in the multiple sclerosis controls, who were treatment-naive patients. This sample is part of a study of CD8 T cells in Susac syndrome. Random hexamers served to reverse transcribe roughly 0.5 to 1 ug RNA. An immunoSEQ multiplex PCR amplified TCR beta CDR3 over 54 Vbeta and 13 Jbeta. Via MiXCR, TCRdb re-called the immunoSEQ multiplex PCR reads, giving one row per CDR3 protein. The top ten clones hold roughly 0.13% of a sample with around 130,000 distinct CDR3 sequences, around 94% of them seen once. This sequence was found in a human donor with multiple sclerosis. The specimen was CD4+ T cells from PBMCs.

CDR3 protein: CASSYQQGNGLNTEAFF. In DNA form, the CDR3 reads TGTGCCAGCTCTTATCAGCAGGGGAACGGACTGAACACTGAAGCTTTCTTT. The chain uses TRBV18 and TRBJ1-1; TRBD1 might be the D (6 bases). This CDR3 contains 17 residues. Germline assignment: CDR1 KGHSH and CDR2 LQKENI. The V and J ends lost 6 bases and 0 bases respectively, with 20 bases between them.